This TCR beta chain was captured in a study of T-cell reconstitution after alpha-beta-depleted transplantation in children. Researchers prepared the TCRbeta library using unique molecular identifiers, the study reports. A single record per CDR3 protein comes from TCRdb applying MiXCR to the PCR reads. The table has about 500,000 distinct CDR3 sequences, approximately 32% seen once; the top ten hold roughly 2.5%. This CDR3 is 17 amino acids long. After removal of 5 bases from V and 1 base from J, the junction contained 13 bases not matched to a gene. Germline CDR1 and CDR2: SGHRS and YFSETQ. The receptor's source is a human donor who donated a stem cell graft to a child with aplastic anemia. The material was PBMCs from the stem cell graft donor, obtained from the stem cell graft. This rearrangement joins TRBV5-1 to TRBJ2-3, with TRBD1 matching over 7 bases. The CDR3, as DNA: TGCGCCAGCAGGACCGAGGGGACAGTCTGGCGCACAGATACGCAGTATTTT. Protein product: CASRTEGTVWRTDTQYF.